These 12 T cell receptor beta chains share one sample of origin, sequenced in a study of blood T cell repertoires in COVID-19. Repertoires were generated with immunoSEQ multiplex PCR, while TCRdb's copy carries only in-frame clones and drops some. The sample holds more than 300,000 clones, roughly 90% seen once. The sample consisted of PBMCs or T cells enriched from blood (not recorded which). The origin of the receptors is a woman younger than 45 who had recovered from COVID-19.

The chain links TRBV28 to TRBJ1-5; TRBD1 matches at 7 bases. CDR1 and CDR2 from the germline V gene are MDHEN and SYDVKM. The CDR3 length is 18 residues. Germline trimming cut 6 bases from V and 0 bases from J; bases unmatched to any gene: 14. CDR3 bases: TGTGCCAGCAGCCCTACGGGGGACAGTCTTCTTAGCAATCAGCCCCAGCATTTT. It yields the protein CASSPTGDSLLSNQPQHF.

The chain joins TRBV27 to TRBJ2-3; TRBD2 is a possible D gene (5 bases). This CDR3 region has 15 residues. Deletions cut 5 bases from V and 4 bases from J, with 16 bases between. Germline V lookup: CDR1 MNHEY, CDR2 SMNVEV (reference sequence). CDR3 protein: CASSPHPKEADTQYF. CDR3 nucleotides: TGTGCCAGCAGTCCCCACCCCAAGGAGGCAGATACGCAGTATTTT.

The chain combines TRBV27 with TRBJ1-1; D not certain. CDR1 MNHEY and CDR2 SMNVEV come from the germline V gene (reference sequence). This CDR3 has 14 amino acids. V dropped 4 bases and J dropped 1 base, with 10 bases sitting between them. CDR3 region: CASSYFGWNTEAFF. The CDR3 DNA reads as TGTGCCAGCAGTTACTTCGGGTGGAACACTGAAGCTTTCTTT.

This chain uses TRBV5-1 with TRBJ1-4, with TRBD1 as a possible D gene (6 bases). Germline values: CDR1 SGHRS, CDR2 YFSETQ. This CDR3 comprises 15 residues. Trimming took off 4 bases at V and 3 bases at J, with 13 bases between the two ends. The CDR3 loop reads CASSQGEGANEKLFF. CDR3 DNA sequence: TGCGCCAGCAGCCAGGGCGAGGGGGCTAATGAAAAACTGTTTTTT. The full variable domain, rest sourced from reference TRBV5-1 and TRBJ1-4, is KAGVTQTPRYLIKTRGQQVTLSCSPISGHRSVSWYQQTPGQGLQFLFEYFSETQRNKGNFPGRFSGRQFSNSRSEMNVSTLELGDSALYLCASSQGEGANEKLFFGSGTQLSVL.

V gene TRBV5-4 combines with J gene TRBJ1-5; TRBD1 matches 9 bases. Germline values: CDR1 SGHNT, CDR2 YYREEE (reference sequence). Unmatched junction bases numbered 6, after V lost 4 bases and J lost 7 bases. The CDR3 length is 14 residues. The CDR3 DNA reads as TGTGCCAGCAGCCTACAGGGGGCAGAGCAGCCCCAGCATTTT. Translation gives CASSLQGAEQPQHF.

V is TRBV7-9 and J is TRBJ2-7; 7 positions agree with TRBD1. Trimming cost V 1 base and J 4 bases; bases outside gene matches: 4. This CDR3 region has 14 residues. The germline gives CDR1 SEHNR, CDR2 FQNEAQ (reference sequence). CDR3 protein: CASSLVGRGYEQYF. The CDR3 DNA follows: TGTGCCAGCAGCTTAGTTGGCAGGGGGTACGAGCAGTACTTC. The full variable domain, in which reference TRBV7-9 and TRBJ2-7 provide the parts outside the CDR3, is DTGVSQNPRHKITKRGQNVTFRCDPISEHNRLYWYRQTLGQGPEFLTYFQNEAQLEKSRLLSDRFSAERPKGSFSTLEIQRTEQGDSAMYLCASSLVGRGYEQYFGPGTRLTVT.

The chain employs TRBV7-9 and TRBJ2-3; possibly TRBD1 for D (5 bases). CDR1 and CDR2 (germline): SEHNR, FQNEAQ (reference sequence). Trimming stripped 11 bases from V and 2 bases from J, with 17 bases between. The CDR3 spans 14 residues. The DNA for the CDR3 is TGTGCCGGCGCCCGGGTAGGGGCCACAGATACGCAGTATTTT. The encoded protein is CAGARVGATDTQYF.

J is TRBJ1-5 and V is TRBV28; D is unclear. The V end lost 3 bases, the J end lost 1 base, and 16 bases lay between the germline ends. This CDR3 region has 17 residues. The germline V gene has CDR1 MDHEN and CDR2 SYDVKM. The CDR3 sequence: CASSLYAFRSSNQPQHF. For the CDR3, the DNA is TGTGCCAGCAGTTTGTACGCCTTCAGGTCAAGCAATCAGCCCCAGCATTTT.

CDR3 sequence: CATSLDRGSGELFF. CDR3 nucleotides: TGTGCCACCAGCCTAGACAGGGGCTCCGGGGAGCTGTTTTTT. The J gene is TRBJ2-2, the V gene TRBV15, with 8 bases aligning to TRBD1. The germline CDR1 and CDR2 sequences are LNHNV and YYDKDF (reference sequence). This CDR3 is 14 amino acids long. Trimming at V came to 5 bases and at J to 6 bases, leaving 5 bases not matched to a gene. Looking up the rest from reference TRBV15 and TRBJ2-2 gives the full variable domain: DAMVIQNPRYQVTQFGKPVTLSCSQTLNHNVMYWYQQKSSQAPKLLFHYYDKDFNNEADTPDNFQSRRPNTSFCFLDIRSPGLGDTAMYLCATSLDRGSGELFFGEGSRLTVL.

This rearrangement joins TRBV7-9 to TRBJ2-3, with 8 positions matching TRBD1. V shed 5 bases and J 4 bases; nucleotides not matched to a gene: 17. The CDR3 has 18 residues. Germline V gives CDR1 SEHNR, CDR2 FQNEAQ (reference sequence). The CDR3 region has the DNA TGTGCCAGCAGCCACATACCGCCAGGGGGCGAGGGGGCAGATACGCAGTATTTT. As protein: CASSHIPPGGEGADTQYF.

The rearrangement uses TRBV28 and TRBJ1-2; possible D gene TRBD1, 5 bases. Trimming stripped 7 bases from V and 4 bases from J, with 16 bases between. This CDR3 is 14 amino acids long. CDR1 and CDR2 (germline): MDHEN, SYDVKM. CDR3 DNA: TGTGCCAGCATCGATGGCAGGGCCGGCTATGGCTACACCTTC. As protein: CASIDGRAGYGYTF.

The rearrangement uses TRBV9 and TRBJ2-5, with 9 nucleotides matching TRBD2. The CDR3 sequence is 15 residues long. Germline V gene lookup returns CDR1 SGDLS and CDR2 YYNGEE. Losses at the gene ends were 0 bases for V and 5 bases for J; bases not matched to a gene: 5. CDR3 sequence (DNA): TGTGCCAGCAGCGTAGGTAGCGGGAGTGGTGAGACCCAGTACTTC. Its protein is CASSVGSGSGETQYF.